Detailed here is one T cell receptor (beta chain). In the original analysis: Estimated nucleated cell counts came from reference gene primer amplification. Profiled with immunoSEQ multiplex PCR; TCRdb holds only in-frame clones, not every one. V, J and clone size reflect that table, while D and trimming were determined from the DNA. Of some 38,000 clones listed, 70% to 90% are singletons. The sample originates from a study of blood T cell repertoires in COVID-19. Study-level background: From the United States, Italy and Spain came samples of acute and convalescent COVID-19. PBMCs, B-cell-depleted T cells, or T cells were the source of the cDNA or gDNA that made up the material.

This CDR3 is built from 15 residues. V was cut by 5 bases and J by 2 bases, with 13 bases left in between. Germline loops: CDR1 MDHEN, CDR2 SYDVKM. This chain links TRBV28 with TRBJ1-5, with D unresolved. The source of this sequence is a man aged 50 to 59 with active COVID-19. Source material: peripheral blood. Here the CDR3 DNA reads TGTGCCAGCAGTCCGGGGAAGAGCGGCAATCAGCCCCAGCATTTT. It translates to CASSPGKSGNQPQHF.